The T cell receptor beta chain under discussion was sequenced for a study of T cells in Graves' hyperthyroidism and ophthalmopathy (dated by TCRdb to about 2019). General notes on the study: Peripheral blood samples were taken at initial diagnosis, before any treatment was given. A discovery cohort of around 100 patients, 43 with Graves' ophthalmopathy and fewer than 65 with stable Graves' hyperthyroidism, was used to find distinguishing TCR V-J signatures. The roughly 94 discovery patients were randomly divided into training and test sets at a 7:3 ratio. The study also compared thyroid tissue and blood T-cell repertoires from five or six Graves' hyperthyroidism patients. Whether ophthalmopathy could be predicted prospectively was tested in an independent validation cohort made up of under 20 hyperthyroidism patients plus 17 patients who later progressed to ophthalmopathy. After blood sampling, hyperthyroidism patients were treated with methimazole at a starting dose of 30 mg daily, and ophthalmopathy patients were treated with high-dose intravenous methylprednisolone. According to the paper, TCR Vbeta CDR3 sequencing was carried out on 135 peripheral blood samples, which came from 40 to 45 ophthalmopathy, about 75 hyperthyroidism and roughly 17 progressor patients.

In the ophthalmopathy patients, disease was moderately to severely active, with a Clinical Activity Score of 3 or more, a NOSPECS grade of 4 or more, and a duration of less than 3 months. Patients with uncontrolled infections, other autoimmune diseases, pregnancy or lactation were excluded. Diagnoses were established on the basis of clinical symptoms, serum thyroxine and TRAb, thyroid ultrasound, and orbital computed tomography. Ficoll-Paque density gradient centrifugation was used to isolate PBMCs from 8.5 to 10 ml of fresh peripheral blood. Total RNA was extracted with Trizol reagent, and quality was checked on an Agilent 2100 Bioanalyzer. Beyond this particular receptor, the publication reports: Sample size was not statistically predetermined, and blinding of investigators to group allocation was not performed. In validation, the model predicted progression to ophthalmopathy with approximately 71% sensitivity and approximately 74% specificity, a median of 6.5 months before onset. A model built on a 13 V-J signature distinguished ophthalmopathy from stable hyperthyroidism, reaching 87.88% sensitivity and around 81% specificity in cross-validation and 80%/75% in testing. Blood samples also contained most of the expanded thyroid clonotypes (frequency above 0.001), which suggests that blood repertoires may reflect thyroid immune responses.

Amplification of TCR beta CDR3 regions was carried out from RNA transcripts. For the first round of RT-PCR on the TCR CDR3, the HTBI primer set was used together with the Qiagen OneStep RT-PCR kit. A second multiplex PCR round built the libraries, followed by size selection and purification. The libraries were sequenced on an Illumina HiSeq2000 using paired-end 100 bp reads. The paper's processing steps were these. Raw data were processed with SOAPnuke, discarding reads with adapters, uncalled bases, mean Phred below 15, or no exact constant-primer or identifier match. High-quality paired reads were merged using COPE v1.2.5, and each unique nucleotide sequence was defined as a clonotype. Clonotypes were aligned to IMGT TRBV, TRBD and TRBJ reference segments using MiTCR v1.1. Analysis was restricted to V-J combinations with a frequency above 0.0001, which covered approximately 99% of repertoires. The TCS score was defined as F50 (clonal expansion) divided by E x V (chaos), with BLOSUM62-based TCRdist calculated between CDR3 peptides within each V-J. Welch's t-statistics and random forest reduced around 520 V-J features to 13, which were used in a naive Bayes classifier (R e1071). TCRdb reprocessed the public reads (quality trimming at Q25 with fastp, clone calling with MiXCR) and kept in-frame beta chains. One record per CDR3 amino acid sequence lists the most common genes and DNA. TCRdb assigned the V and J calls; the authors' analysis was not used. The sample table contains 500,000 to 650,000 distinct CDR3 sequences; only one count was recorded for 14% of them. Around an eighth of the sample belongs to the ten largest clones.

According to the germline V gene (reference sequence), CDR1 reads SGHAT and CDR2 reads FQDESV. The CDR3 sequence holds 15 residues, the cysteine and phenylalanine included. The CDR3 DNA has 45 bases and is translated from base 1. Trimming costs V 3 bases and J 2 bases, and their ends lie 13 bases apart. This clonotype was counted at least ten times. Its recognized antigen is unknown. The sample holds no much larger clone one base away, and base qualities are not on file. The sequence is built from TRBV11-1 and TRBJ1-1; too little of a D gene remains to name it. The sample was blood. This sequence originates from a woman aged 45 to 65 with Graves' ophthalmopathy. The CDR3 loop reads CASSLRLQSNTEAFF. Here is the DNA: TGTGCCAGCAGCTTGCGTCTACAGAGCAACACTGAAGCTTTCTTT.